This TCR beta chain comes out of a study of T-cell reconstitution after alpha-beta-depleted transplantation in children. Germline-derived CDR1 and CDR2 are MGHDK and SYGVNS. V lost 3 bases and J lost 7, with 10 bases in between. CDR3 length equals 13 residues. A library of TCRbeta sequences, prepared with unique molecular identifiers, was generated. From the PCR reads, TCRdb called clonotypes with MiXCR, one entry per CDR3 protein. This table holds hundreds of thousands of distinct CDR3 sequences, about 10% found once. The starting material was PBMCs from the stem cell graft donor, obtained from the stem cell graft. J is TRBJ2-4 and V is TRBV25-1, with D hard to call. The TCR comes from a human donor who donated a stem cell graft to a child with acute myeloid leukemia. The CDR3 region is CASSDSEWNIQYF. CDR3 nucleotides: TGTGCCAGCAGTGACTCCGAGTGGAACATTCAGTACTTC.